The clone carrying this TCR beta chain was counted between two and nine times. Its antigen is undetermined. This CDR3 is built from 16 residues. Losses at the gene ends were 0 bases for V and 2 bases for J; bases not matched to a gene: 5. Germline V gene sequence: CDR1 SNHLY, CDR2 FYNNEI. The second PCR ran about 6 to 11 cycles with a sample-barcoded 5' primer and J-beta primers. Researchers report that a template-switch adaptor with 12 random nucleotides tagged each cDNA molecule. A single record per CDR3 protein comes from TCRdb applying MiXCR to the 5' RACE reads. The repertoire includes under 1,000,000 distinct CDR3 sequences, 35% to 50% of them detected once, and around 18% sits in the top ten. These data are taken from a study of blood T cells in healthy people across ages. Whole-study results and caveats: More naive CD4+ cells and higher diversity marked long-lived donors relative to aged donors. When one million T cells were used, diversity estimates were thought to be underestimates.

The study recruited healthy Caucasian donors from Russia who were aged about 6 to 100. The receptor comes from a man of 80 years or more in good health. The sample taken for sequencing was blood. This chain connects TRBV2 to TRBJ2-3, with 7 bases identical to TRBD2. CDR3 sequence: CASSEARGRATDTQYF. CDR3 bases: TGTGCCAGCAGTGAAGCGCGGGGGAGGGCCACAGATACGCAGTATTTT.